Listed below are T cell receptor beta chains from one sample, sequenced in a study of T cell responses to AZD1222 COVID-19 vaccine. The table came from immunoSEQ multiplex PCR; TCRdb's copy has only in-frame clones and leaves some out. The sample yields 150,000 to 200,000 clones, just over 90% seen once. Sequencing was performed on peripheral blood, taken on day 0 of AZD1222 vaccination. These receptors were obtained from an adult in good health. Both conserved end residues are part of each CDR3. A D gene is named only where the DNA matches it firmly. The size field is filled for only some rows; it gives once, few, many or a size class.

length	size	V	D	J	DNA	CDR3
13	NA	TRBV15	NA	TRBJ2-7	TGTGCCACCAGCAGAGCCGGCGGTCTAGGGCAGTACTTC	CATSRAGGLGQYF
15	few	TRBV7-6	TRBD2	TRBJ2-1	TGTGCCAGCAGCTGGAGCGGGAACCCAAATAATGAGCAGTTCTTC	CASSWSGNPNNEQFF
15	NA	TRBV19	TRBD1	TRBJ1-6	TGTGCCAGTAGTCCCGGACAGGGAGGCAATTCACCCCTCCACTTT	CASSPGQGGNSPLHF
15	few	TRBV4-2	TRBD1	TRBJ1-2	TGTGCCAGCAGCCAAGATTGGACAGGGGCTTCTGGCTACACCTTC	CASSQDWTGASGYTF
15	NA	TRBV27	TRBD1	TRBJ1-4	TGTGCCAGCAGTTCCTTCGGGACAGGGGGTGAAAAACTGTTTTTT	CASSSFGTGGEKLFF
11	NA	TRBV6-6	NA	TRBJ1-4	TGTGCCAGCAGTTCGCTCGAAAAACTGTTTTTT	CASSSLEKLFF
19	few	TRBV6-2/TRBV6-3	NA	TRBJ1-3	TGTGCCAGCAGTTACTCGGCGTTCGAGCCCGGATCCTCTGGAAACACCATATATTTT	CASSYSAFEPGSSGNTIYF
16	NA	TRBV7-9	TRBD1	TRBJ1-1	TGTGCCAGCAGCCCGAGGGACAGGGGGATGCGAACTGAAGCTTTCTTT	CASSPRDRGMRTEAFF
14	NA	TRBV18	TRBD2	TRBJ2-7	TGTGCCAGCTCGGAGGGACTAGCCTCCTACGAGCAGTACTTC	CASSEGLASYEQYF
12	NA	TRBV18	NA	TRBJ1-2	TGTGCCAGCTCAACCACAAACTATGGCTACACCTTC	CASSTTNYGYTF
15	NA	TRBV11-2	TRBD1	TRBJ1-2	TGTGCCAGCAGCTTAGATCCCCGGACAGGCTATGGCTACACCTTC	CASSLDPRTGYGYTF